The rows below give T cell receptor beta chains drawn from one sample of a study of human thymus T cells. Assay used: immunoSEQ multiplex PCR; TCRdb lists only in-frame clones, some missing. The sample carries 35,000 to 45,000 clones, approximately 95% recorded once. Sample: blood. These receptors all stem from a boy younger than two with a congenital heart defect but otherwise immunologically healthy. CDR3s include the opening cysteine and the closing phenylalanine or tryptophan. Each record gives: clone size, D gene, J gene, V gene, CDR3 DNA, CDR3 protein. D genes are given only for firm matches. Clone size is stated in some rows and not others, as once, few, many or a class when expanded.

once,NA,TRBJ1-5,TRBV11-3,TGTGCCAGCAGCGCAGGCTTCAATCAGCCCCAGCATTTT,CASSAGFNQPQHF
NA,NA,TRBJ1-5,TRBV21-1,TGTGCCAGCAGCAATGGGACAGTCTATAGCAATCAGCCCCAGCATTTT,CASSNGTVYSNQPQHF
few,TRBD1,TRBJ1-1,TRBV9,TGTGCCAGCAGCCCGGAACAGGGGGCTTACACTGAAGCTTTCTTT,CASSPEQGAYTEAFF
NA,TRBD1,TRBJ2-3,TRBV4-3,TGCGCCAGCAGCCAAGGGACAGGGCCAGATACGCAGTATTTT,CASSQGTGPDTQYF
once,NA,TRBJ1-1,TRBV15,TGTGCCACCAGCCCATCGAAAGCTGAAGCTTTCTTT,CATSPSKAEAFF
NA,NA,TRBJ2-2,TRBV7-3,TGTGCCAGCAGCTTAGAGGTGGGCGCCGGGGAGCTGTTTTTT,CASSLEVGAGELFF
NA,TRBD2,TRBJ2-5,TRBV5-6,TGTGCCAGCAGCTTCAGACTAGCGGGGGGGTATGAGACCCAGTACTTC,CASSFRLAGGYETQYF
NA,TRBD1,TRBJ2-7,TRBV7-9,TGTGCCAGCAGCTTAGGGACAGGGGGCTCCTACGAGCAGTACTTC,CASSLGTGGSYEQYF
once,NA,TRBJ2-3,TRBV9,TGTGCCAGCAGCGCAGATTATAGCACAGATACGCAGTATTTT,CASSADYSTDTQYF
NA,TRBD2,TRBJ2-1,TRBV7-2,TGTGCCAGCAGCTTGTCTATAGCGGGGACTGAGCAGTTCTTC,CASSLSIAGTEQFF
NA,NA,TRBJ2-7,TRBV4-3,TGCGCCAGCAGCCAAGACAGGGTTCCCCGGTACGAGCAGTACTTC,CASSQDRVPRYEQYF
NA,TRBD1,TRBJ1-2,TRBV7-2,TGTGCCAGCAGCCCCCAGGGGGGGAATGGCTACACCTTC,CASSPQGGNGYTF
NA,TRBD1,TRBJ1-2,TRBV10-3,TGTGCCATCAGTGCGGGACAGGGGAATAACTATGGCTACACCTTC,CAISAGQGNNYGYTF
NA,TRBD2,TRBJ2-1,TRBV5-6,TGTGCCAGCAGCTCTAGCGGCTCCTACAATGAGCAGTTCTTC,CASSSSGSYNEQFF
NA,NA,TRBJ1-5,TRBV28,TGTGCCAGCAGTTTACGCACTTCCAATCAGCCCCAGCATTTT,CASSLRTSNQPQHF
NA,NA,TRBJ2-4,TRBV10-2,TGCGCCAGCACAGCCAAAAACATTCAGTACTTC,CASTAKNIQYF
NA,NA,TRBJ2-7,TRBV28,TGTGCCAGCAGTTTGAAGGTCCCGACGTACGAGCAGTACTTC,CASSLKVPTYEQYF
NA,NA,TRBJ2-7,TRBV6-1,TGTGCCAGCAGTGCCGGAGAAGTCTACGAGCAGTACTTC,CASSAGEVYEQYF
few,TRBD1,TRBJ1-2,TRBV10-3,TGTGCCATCAGTGGACAGGGCCAGGGCTACACCTTC,CAISGQGQGYTF
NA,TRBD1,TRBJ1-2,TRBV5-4,TGTGCCAGCAGCTTGGAAGGGGGCGCGAACTATGGCTACACCTTC,CASSLEGGANYGYTF
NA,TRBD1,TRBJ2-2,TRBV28,TGTGCCAGCAGTATCCGACAGGGGAGGACCGGGGAGCTGTTTTTT,CASSIRQGRTGELFF
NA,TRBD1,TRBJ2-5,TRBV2,TGTGCCAGCAGTGGGGACAGGGGCCCGGGGACCCAGTACTTC,CASSGDRGPGTQYF
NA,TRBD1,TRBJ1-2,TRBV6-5,TGTGCCAGCACCTCGACAGGGACTAACTATGGCTACACCTTC,CASTSTGTNYGYTF
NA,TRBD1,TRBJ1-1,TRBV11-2,TGTGCCAGCAGCTTATCAAGGGGGCGAATAGCTTTCTTT,CASSLSRGRIAFF
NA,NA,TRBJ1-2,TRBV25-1,TGTGCCAGCAGTGAGAGCCCTTGGTATGGCTACACCTTC,CASSESPWYGYTF
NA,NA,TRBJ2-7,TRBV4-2,TGTGCCAGCAGTCCAGACGGCTACGAGCAGTACTTC,CASSPDGYEQYF
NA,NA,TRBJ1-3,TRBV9,TGTGCCAGCAGCGTAGGGGGGACTGGAAACACCATATATTTT,CASSVGGTGNTIYF
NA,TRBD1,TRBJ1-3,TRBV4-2,TGTGCCAGCAGCCGATTTCCACATAAACAGGGGGCACGAGGAAACACCATATATTTT,CASSRFPHKQGARGNTIYF
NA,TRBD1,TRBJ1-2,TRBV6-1,TGTGCCAGCAGGACAGGGGGCTATGGCTACACCTTC,CASRTGGYGYTF
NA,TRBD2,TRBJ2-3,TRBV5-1,TGCGCCAGCAGCTTGGGACTAGCGGGGGGCACAGATACGCAGTATTTT,CASSLGLAGGTDTQYF
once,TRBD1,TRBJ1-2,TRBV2,TGTGCCAGTCGACAGGGGTTCTATGGCTACACCTTC,CASRQGFYGYTF
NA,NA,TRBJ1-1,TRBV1,TGCACCAGCAGCCAACGGGACAGGGAATACAACACTGAAGCTTTCTTT,CTSSQRDREYNTEAFF
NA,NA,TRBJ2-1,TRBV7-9,TGTGCCAGCGCCAGCGGTTCGTCCTACAATGAGCAGTTCTTC,CASASGSSYNEQFF
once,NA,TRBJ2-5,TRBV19,TGTGCCAGTAGTGGGGGCGCAGAGACCCAGTACTTC,CASSGGAETQYF
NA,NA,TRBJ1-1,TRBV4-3,TGCGCCAGCAGCCAGGGGGTGAACACTGAAGCTTTCTTT,CASSQGVNTEAFF
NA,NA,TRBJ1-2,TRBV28,TGTGCCAGCAGTTTACCGGGTAGCTATGGCTACACCTTC,CASSLPGSYGYTF
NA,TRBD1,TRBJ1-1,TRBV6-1,TGTGCCAGCAGTGCGGGACAGGGTTTCACTGAAGCTTTCTTT,CASSAGQGFTEAFF
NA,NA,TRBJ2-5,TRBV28,TGTGCCAGCAGTCCTATAACAGGGCGGGAGACCCAGTACTTC,CASSPITGRETQYF
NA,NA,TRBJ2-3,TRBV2,TGTGCCAGCAGGTTGGACAGCCGTCCAGATACGCAGTATTTT,CASRLDSRPDTQYF
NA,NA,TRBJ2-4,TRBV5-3,TGTGCCAGAAGCTTGGAAAACACTTTTGGGGACATTCAGTACTTC,CARSLENTFGDIQYF
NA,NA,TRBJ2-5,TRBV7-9,TGTGCCAGCAGCTTAGCGCGGGGAGTCCAAGAGACCCAGTACTTC,CASSLARGVQETQYF
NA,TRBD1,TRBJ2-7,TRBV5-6,TGTGCCAGCAGCTCGGACAGGGGCTACGAGCAGTACTTC,CASSSDRGYEQYF
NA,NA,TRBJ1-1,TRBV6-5,TGTGCCAGCGTGGTTAGAGGGGCGCGAAACACTGAAGCTTTCTTT,CASVVRGARNTEAFF
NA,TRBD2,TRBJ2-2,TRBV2,TGTGCCAGTAGGAGCGGGGGCACCGGGGAGCTGTTTTTT,CASRSGGTGELFF
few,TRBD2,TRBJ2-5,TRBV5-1,TGCGCCAGCAGCTTGGCTGGCGGGGGGGCCCAGACCCAGTACTTC,CASSLAGGGAQTQYF
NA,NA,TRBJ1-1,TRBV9,TGTGCCAGCAGCGTAGGTAGTGGCCCAATGGGCACTGAAGCTTTCTTT,CASSVGSGPMGTEAFF
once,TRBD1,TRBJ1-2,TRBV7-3,TGTGCCAGCAGCTCCCCGGGACAGGGCTACACCTTC,CASSSPGQGYTF
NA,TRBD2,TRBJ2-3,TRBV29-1,TGCAGCGGTTTAGCGGGGGTCACAGATACGCAGTATTTT,CSGLAGVTDTQYF
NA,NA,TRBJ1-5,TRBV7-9,TGTGCCAGCAGCACAGGGTTTCAGCCCCAGCATTTT,CASSTGFQPQHF
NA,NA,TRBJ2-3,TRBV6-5,TGTGCCAGCAGTTACGGGGGGGCCACAGATACGCAGTATTTT,CASSYGGATDTQYF
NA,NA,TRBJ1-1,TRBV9,TGTGCCAGCAGCAGGGAACGGGAGGTCGCTGAAGCTTTCTTT,CASSREREVAEAFF
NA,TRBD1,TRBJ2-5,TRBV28,TGTGCCAGCAGCTCGGACAGGGCGACCCAGTACTTC,CASSSDRATQYF
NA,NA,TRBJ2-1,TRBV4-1,TGCGCCAGCAGCCTCCCCTTCGACAACAATGAGCAGTTCTTC,CASSLPFDNNEQFF
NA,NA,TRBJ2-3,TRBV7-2,TGTGCCAGCAGCCGTGGAGATACGCAGTATTTT,CASSRGDTQYF
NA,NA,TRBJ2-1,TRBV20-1,TGCAGTGCTGCCTCTAGCAATGAGCAGTTCTTC,CSAASSNEQFF
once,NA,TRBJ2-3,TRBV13,TGTGCCAGCAGCTTACCGAGGGGGGGCACAGATACGCAGTATTTT,CASSLPRGGTDTQYF
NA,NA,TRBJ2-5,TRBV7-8,TGTGCCAGCGGTGCTAGACGGGAGACCCAGTACTTC,CASGARRETQYF
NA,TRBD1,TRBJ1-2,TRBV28,TGTGCCAGCAGCCCCGGGACAGGGAACTATGGCTACACCTTC,CASSPGTGNYGYTF
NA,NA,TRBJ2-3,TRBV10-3,TGTGCCATCTCTGGCGGGGAGAGGGATACGCAGTATTTT,CAISGGERDTQYF